The subject of this entry is one TCR beta chain. What it binds is not known. The study drew donors from healthy Caucasian individuals in Russia aged roughly 6 to 100. Every donor gave approximately 10 milliliters of peripheral blood. Primed by a sample-barcoded 5' primer and a J-beta primer mix, a second PCR proceeded for 7 to 11 cycles. Each cDNA was tagged by a template-switch adaptor containing 12 random nucleotides. TCRdb re-derived calls from the 5' RACE reads in MiXCR, one entry per CDR3 protein. The sample records around 1,500,000 distinct CDR3 sequences, approximately 30% being singletons. The CDR3 sequence is 17 residues long. The sample originates from a study of blood T cells in healthy people across ages. Study-level results: In long-lived donors, naive CD4+ cell counts and diversity exceeded those of aged donors.

The source is a woman aged 30 to 39 in good health. Sequencing used blood. J is TRBJ2-4 and V is TRBV21-1; the table gives TRBD1 as D, unverified against the DNA. TRBV21-1 is a known pseudogene. CDR3 amino acids: CANSNIGQGGAKNIQYF. The CDR3 DNA reads as TGTGCCAACAGCAACATAGGACAGGGGGGAGCCAAAAACATTCAGTACTTC.